This record covers a single T cell receptor (beta chain). This sample is part of a study of T cell responses to AZD1222 COVID-19 vaccine. Losses at the gene ends were 4 bases for V and 3 bases for J; bases not matched to a gene: 5. CDR3 length equals 14 residues. Germline CDR1 and CDR2: SGHNT and YYREEE (reference sequence). Sequenced by immunoSEQ multiplex PCR; TCRdb stores in-frame clones only, minus some. The sample lists over 100,000 clones, about 90% occurring once. V usage is TRBV5-4 and J usage is TRBJ1-2; 8 bases align to TRBD1. This receptor was taken from an adult in good health. The sample was peripheral blood, taken on day 0 of AZD1222 vaccination. CDR3 amino acids: CASSLDRDDYGYTF. In DNA form, the CDR3 reads TGTGCCAGCAGCCTGGACAGGGATGACTATGGCTACACCTTC.